Presented here are 4 T cell receptor beta chains from one specimen sequenced in a study of blood T cell repertoires in COVID-19. Libraries were prepared by immunoSEQ multiplex PCR; TCRdb keeps only in-frame clonotypes and omits some of them. The data hold approximately 230,000 clones, with 88% observed a single time. Sample: peripheral blood. The receptors were sampled from a woman aged 25 to 39 with COVID-19, enrolled during active disease.

This chain links TRBV6-6 with TRBJ2-7; D remains unclear. With 4 bases removed from V and 5 bases from J, the gap between germline ends came to 12 bases. CDR3 length equals 13 residues. From germline, CDR1 is MNHNY and CDR2 SVGAGI (reference sequence). CDR3 coding DNA: TGTGCCAGCAGTTTCGAAGTTCGGGACGAGCAGTACGTC. Translated, it gives CASSFEVRDEQYV.

The chain recombines TRBV6-2 or TRBV6-3 with TRBJ2-5; D remains ambiguous. Germline loops: CDR1 MNHEY, CDR2 SVGEGT. The CDR3 runs 14 residues. V gave up 0 bases and J gave up 5 bases, with 10 bases separating them. The CDR3: CASSYSFFSETQYF. DNA for the CDR3: TGTGCCAGCAGTTACTCGTTTTTTTCGGAGACCCAGTACTTC.

This chain uses TRBV6-6 with TRBJ1-6; tentative D call: TRBD1 (6 bases). Deletions cut 10 bases from V and 8 bases from J, with 12 bases between. The CDR3 has 12 residues. CDR1 and CDR2 from the germline V gene are MNHNY and SVGAGI (reference sequence). Written as DNA, the CDR3 is TGTGCCACCGAAAAGGGGGATTCACCCCTCCACTTT. Encoded protein: CATEKGDSPLHF.

This chain uses TRBV21-1 with TRBJ2-7; the DNA was not used to check the table's D call, TRBD1. TRBV21-1 is a pseudogene segment. The CDR3 length is 15 residues. CDR3 sequence reads: CASSKGQESSYEQYV. In DNA, the CDR3 is TGTGCCAGCAGCAAAGGACAGGAGTCTTCCTACGAGCAGTACGTC.